The 32 T cell receptor beta chains listed next were all sequenced from one sample in a study of blood T cell repertoires in COVID-19. Sequenced by immunoSEQ multiplex PCR; TCRdb stores in-frame clones only, minus some. Of 75,000 to 95,000 clones listed, around 85% are singletons. The source material was peripheral blood. These receptors originate from a man aged 55 to 70 with acute or convalescent COVID-19.

V and J are TRBV4-1 and TRBJ2-3; D might be TRBD1 (5 bases). V was trimmed by 0 bases and J by 1 base, leaving 14 bases between them. There are 17 residues in the CDR3. The germline CDR1 and CDR2 sequences are MGHRA and YSYEKL. The CDR3 sequence: CASSQDIQEFGTDTQYF. CDR3 DNA sequence: TGCGCCAGCAGCCAAGACATACAGGAATTTGGCACAGATACGCAGTATTTT.

This clone came up once. The V and J genes are TRBV6-5 and TRBJ1-2; TRBD1 is a possible D gene (6 bases). Trimming cost V 2 bases and J 8 bases, with 12 bases left between them. Looked up from germline, CDR1 is MNHEY and CDR2 is SVGAGI. The CDR3 has 13 residues. The DNA of the CDR3 is TGTGCCAGCAGTTACGGGGGGGCGGGAGGCTACACCTTC. This sequence encodes CASSYGGAGGYTF.

This chain uses TRBV6-2 or TRBV6-3 with TRBJ2-7, with a tentative D call TRBD1 (6 bases). The CDR3 runs 15 residues. The germline V and J ends were trimmed by 0 bases and 6 bases, with 15 bases remaining between them. CDR1 and CDR2 from the germline V gene are MNHEY and SVGEGT. The CDR3: CASSYSTGRGREQYF. The CDR3 DNA follows: TGTGCCAGCAGTTACTCGACCGGCAGGGGACGCGAGCAGTACTTC.

A single count supports this clone. The chain recombines TRBV11-2 with TRBJ1-4, with TRBD1 matching 8 bases. V was pared by 5 bases and J by 5 bases, with 7 bases of the junction left unmatched. This CDR3 has 15 residues. Germline CDR1 and CDR2: SGHAT and FQNNGV. The CDR3 is CASSRSRGRNEKLFF. The DNA of the CDR3 is TGTGCCAGCAGCCGCAGCAGGGGGCGAAATGAAAAACTGTTTTTT.

The chain links TRBV7-2 to TRBJ2-4, with TRBD2 matching 8 bases. V lost 5 bases and J lost 8; bases outside the gene matches: 8. This CDR3 region has 14 residues. Germline lookup yields CDR1 SGHTA and CDR2 FQGNSA. DNA of the CDR3: TGTGCCAGCAGCCCGGGGGGGCCATCGGACATTCAGTACTTC. Amino acid sequence: CASSPGGPSDIQYF.

The chain uses TRBV18 and TRBJ2-7; TRBD1 matches at 10 bases. Germline V CDR1 and CDR2: KGHSH, LQKENI. V was clipped by 3 bases and J by 3 bases; unmatched bases: 5. The CDR3 is made up of 15 amino acids. CDR3 DNA sequence: TGTGCCAGCTCACCGTCGACAGGGGGCGGCTACGAGCAGTACTTC. Translated: CASSPSTGGGYEQYF.

This CDR3 reads CASRIGPVTENTEAFF. CDR3 nucleotides: TGTGCCAGCAGGATAGGCCCTGTGACAGAGAACACTGAAGCTTTCTTT. This chain links TRBV5-4 with TRBJ1-1; tentative D call: TRBD1 (5 bases). Per germline, CDR1 SGHNT and CDR2 YYREEE (reference sequence). V lost 5 bases, J lost 1 base, and 18 bases lay in between. The length of the CDR3 is 16 residues.

V gene TRBV5-1 combines with J gene TRBJ1-6, with no clear D. Germline V gene sequence: CDR1 SGHRS, CDR2 YFSETQ. The CDR3 has 15 amino acids. Trimming left V 4 bases short and J 8 bases short, with 16 bases between. CDR3 region: CASSPEGWEDSPLHF. The CDR3 nucleotides are TGCGCCAGCAGCCCGGAAGGGTGGGAGGATTCACCCCTCCACTTT.

Only one count was recorded for this clone. This rearrangement joins TRBV21-1 to TRBJ2-2; TRBD2, as called in the table, went unchecked against the DNA. TRBV21-1 is designated a pseudogene. This CDR3 region has 19 residues. CDR3 region: CASSKVRESAVLYTGELFF. CDR3 DNA sequence: TGTGCCAGCAGCAAAGTAAGAGAATCGGCAGTACTATACACCGGGGAGCTGTTTTTT.

The rearrangement joins TRBV28 to TRBJ1-3; 9 bases fit TRBD1. Unmatched junction bases numbered 5, after V lost 1 base and J lost 1 base. CDR3 size: 17 residues. The germline gives CDR1 MDHEN, CDR2 SYDVKM. The CDR3 sequence is CASSLSGTGLSGNTIYF. The CDR3 DNA reads TGTGCCAGCAGTTTATCCGGGACAGGGTTGTCTGGAAACACCATATATTTT.

This clone occurred once. CDR3: CASSLRQGRETQYF. In DNA form, the CDR3 reads TGTGCCAGCAGCCTCAGACAGGGCCGAGAGACCCAGTACTTC. The chain couples TRBV11-2 to TRBJ2-5; 7 nucleotides agree with TRBD1. The CDR3 extends over 14 amino acids. Germline-derived CDR1 and CDR2 are SGHAT and FQNNGV. Losses at the gene ends were 5 bases for V and 4 bases for J; bases not matched to a gene: 7.

The rearrangement uses TRBV5-5 and TRBJ2-5; TRBD2 matches 9 bases. CDR3 length: 16 amino acids. In germline, CDR1 is SGHKS, CDR2 YYEKEE (reference sequence). The ends lost 0 bases at V and 5 bases at J; junction bases unmatched: 8. The chain's CDR3 is CASSLGAGGPLETQYF. The CDR3 bases are TGTGCCAGCAGCTTGGGAGCGGGGGGACCCTTGGAGACCCAGTACTTC.

This chain connects TRBV28 to TRBJ1-5, with 9 bases that match TRBD1. The V and J ends lost 5 bases and 4 bases, in that order; junction bases with no gene match: 6. The CDR3 consists of 15 residues. Germline V gene lookup returns CDR1 MDHEN and CDR2 SYDVKM. The CDR3, as DNA: TGTGCCAGCAGTACAGGGGGCGGTGGTAATCAGCCCCAGCATTTT. Its translation: CASSTGGGGNQPQHF.

The J gene is TRBJ1-5, the V gene TRBV7-8; perhaps TRBD1 as D (5 bases). The CDR3 has 13 residues. CDR1 is SGHVS and CDR2 is FQNEAQ in the germline V gene. V shed 3 bases and J shed 6 bases, with 9 bases lying between them. CDR3 residues: CASSLEGSQPQHF. CDR3 bases: TGTGCCAGCAGCTTGGAGGGGAGTCAGCCCCAGCATTTT.

The chain carries TRBV9 and TRBJ2-1; D unresolved. Germline lookup yields CDR1 SGDLS and CDR2 YYNGEE. Trimming pared 2 bases from V and 0 bases from J, leaving 9 bases between. The CDR3 is made up of 15 amino acids. CDR3 region: CASSVSYRSYNEQFF. CDR3 DNA: TGTGCCAGCAGCGTTTCCTATCGCTCCTACAATGAGCAGTTCTTC.

This chain joins TRBV2 and TRBJ1-6; D is uncertain. CDR3 length: 12 residues. V dropped 4 bases and J dropped 11 bases, with 9 bases sitting between them. Germline-derived CDR1 and CDR2 are SNHLY and FYNNEI. CDR3 residues: CASSAGSPPLHF. The CDR3 nucleotides are TGTGCCAGCAGTGCCGGGAGTCCACCCCTCCACTTT.

The J gene is TRBJ1-6, the V gene TRBV9; D remains unclear. CDR3 length: 15 amino acids. Between the trimmed V and J ends, which lost 1 base and 5 bases, there was a span of 10 bases. The germline CDR1 and CDR2 sequences are SGDLS and YYNGEE. The DNA for the CDR3 is TGTGCCAGCAGCGTAAGGACGGGAAATAATTCACCCCTCCACTTT. It is translated as CASSVRTGNNSPLHF. The complete variable domain, with remaining parts taken from reference TRBV9 and TRBJ1-6, reads DSGVTQTPKHLITATGQRVTLRCSPRSGDLSVYWYQQSLDQGLQFLIQYYNGEERAKGNILERFSAQQFPDLHSELNLSSLELGDSALYFCASSVRTGNNSPLHFGNGTRLTVT.

The count of this clone is one. The gene calls are TRBV19 and TRBJ2-3; D not resolved. The V gene's germline CDR1 is LNHDA and CDR2 SQIVND (reference sequence). The V gene lost 2 bases and the J gene lost 5 bases, with 8 bases spanning the gap. The CDR3 covers 13 residues. The CDR3 spells CASSIFGQDTQYF. The CDR3 nucleotides read TGTGCCAGTAGTATATTCGGTCAAGATACGCAGTATTTT.

The V call is TRBV2, the J call TRBJ1-5; the D is unclear. Trimming cost V 6 bases and J 2 bases, with 11 bases left between them. The germline V gene has CDR1 SNHLY and CDR2 FYNNEI. The CDR3 length is 14 residues. Written as DNA, the CDR3 is TGTGCCAGCAGGTCGCTGGAGGGCAATCAGCCCCAGCATTTT. As protein: CASRSLEGNQPQHF.

V is TRBV5-1 and J is TRBJ2-3; 13 positions agree with TRBD2. The V gene end was trimmed by 4 bases and the J gene end by 2 bases; junction bases not matched to a gene: 4. Germline loops: CDR1 SGHRS, CDR2 YFSETQ. The CDR3 spans 16 residues. This CDR3 is CASSRGTSGATDTQYF. The CDR3 nucleotides are TGCGCCAGCAGCAGGGGGACTAGCGGGGCCACAGATACGCAGTATTTT. Based on the CDR3 plus reference TRBV5-1 and TRBJ2-3, the full variable domain is KAGVTQTPRYLIKTRGQQVTLSCSPISGHRSVSWYQQTPGQGLQFLFEYFSETQRNKGNFPGRFSGRQFSNSRSEMNVSTLELGDSALYLCASSRGTSGATDTQYFGPGTRLTVL.

V and J are TRBV7-9 and TRBJ2-2; a possible D gene is TRBD1 (6 bases). V lost 5 bases and J lost 7, with 20 bases in between. CDR1 is SEHNR and CDR2 is FQNEAQ in the germline V gene (reference sequence). The CDR3 totals 16 residues. The CDR3 coding sequence is TGTGCCAGCAGCGAGGACAGACAGCCGTTCGGCGGGGAGCTGTTTTTT. It encodes CASSEDRQPFGGELFF.

The V call is TRBV7-2, the J call TRBJ2-5, with 10 bases matching TRBD2. The CDR3 loop spans 16 amino acids. With V trimmed by 5 bases and J by 5 bases, 11 bases remained unmatched. Germline V gene sequence: CDR1 SGHTA, CDR2 FQGNSA. The CDR3 DNA reads TGTGCCAGCAGCCCCTGGCAGCGGGGGGGTGCGGAGACCCAGTACTTC. Its protein product is CASSPWQRGGAETQYF.

The genes are TRBV19 and TRBJ1-1, with D unresolved. V lost 10 bases to trimming and J lost 7 bases, with 13 bases between them. Germline V gives CDR1 LNHDA, CDR2 SQIVND (reference sequence). This CDR3 comprises 11 residues. Here the CDR3 DNA reads TGTGCCACCCTTCACCTAGGTGAAGCTTTCTTT. Amino acids: CATLHLGEAFF.

V and J are TRBV7-9 and TRBJ1-1, with 8 bases aligning to TRBD1. The V and J ends lost 4 bases and 5 bases, in that order; junction bases with no gene match: 6. This CDR3 has 14 residues. Germline CDR1 reads SEHNR; CDR2 reads FQNEAQ (reference sequence). CDR3 nucleotides: TGTGCCAGCAGCTCCCAGGGGGCGGGTACTGAAGCTTTCTTT. The encoded protein is CASSSQGAGTEAFF.

This clone was counted between two and nine times. This chain connects TRBV25-1 to TRBJ1-2; 7 bases line up with TRBD1. V shed 5 bases and J 8 bases; nucleotides not matched to a gene: 8. The CDR3 sequence is 13 residues long. Germline assignment: CDR1 MGHDK and CDR2 SYGVNS. CDR3 sequence: CASSTRGGIGYTF. The CDR3 DNA sequence: TGTGCCAGCAGTACTCGAGGGGGCATCGGCTACACCTTC.

The chain employs TRBV10-3 and TRBJ2-2, with TRBD2 matching over 11 bases. The CDR3 extends over 17 amino acids. With 1 base clipped from V and 3 bases from J, the junction kept 4 bases outside the gene matches. The germline V gene has CDR1 ENHRY and CDR2 SYGVKD. The DNA for the CDR3 is TGTGCCATCAGTGAGTATGGGACTAGCGGAGACACCGGGGAGCTGTTTTTT. Translated: CAISEYGTSGDTGELFF.

The chain has TRBV3-1 (or the pseudogene TRBV3-2) and TRBJ2-5, with 8 bases aligning to TRBD2. This CDR3 spans 22 amino acids. With V trimmed by 0 bases and J by 2 bases, 23 bases remained unmatched. CDR1 is LGHDT and CDR2 is YNNKEL in the germline V gene (reference sequence). This chain's CDR3 is CASSQDPWVSGGFITQQETQYF. The CDR3 nucleotides read TGTGCCAGCAGCCAAGACCCCTGGGTGAGCGGGGGTTTTATAACTCAACAAGAGACCCAGTACTTC.

This clone has only one observation. The rearrangement uses TRBV5-1 and TRBJ1-1, with 7 bases identical to TRBD1. This CDR3 contains 14 residues. V was clipped by 5 bases and J by 8 bases; unmatched bases: 12. Looked up from germline, CDR1 is SGHRS and CDR2 is YFSETQ. CDR3 in amino acids: CASRFLRWDSEAFF. DNA of the CDR3: TGCGCCAGCAGATTCCTTAGATGGGACAGCGAAGCTTTCTTT. The full variable domain, completed using reference TRBV5-1 and TRBJ1-1, is KAGVTQTPRYLIKTRGQQVTLSCSPISGHRSVSWYQQTPGQGLQFLFEYFSETQRNKGNFPGRFSGRQFSNSRSEMNVSTLELGDSALYLCASRFLRWDSEAFFGQGTRLTVV.

The chain has TRBV7-2 and TRBJ1-6; 7 bases fit TRBD1. Germline V gene sequence: CDR1 SGHTA, CDR2 FQGNSA. The CDR3 totals 14 residues. Losses at the gene ends were 5 bases for V and 7 bases for J; bases not matched to a gene: 5. DNA of the CDR3: TGTGCCAGCAGCCGGGACAGCATCAATTCACCCCTCCACTTT. It is translated as CASSRDSINSPLHF. Full variable domain (missing parts from reference TRBV7-2 and TRBJ1-6): GAGVSQSPSNKVTEKGKDVELRCDPISGHTALYWYRQSLGQGLEFLIYFQGNSAPDKSGLPSDRFSAERTGGSVSTLTIQRTQQEDSAVYLCASSRDSINSPLHFGNGTRLTVT.

V and J are TRBV7-2 and TRBJ1-3; 8 bases fit TRBD1. The CDR3 contains 14 residues. The J segment lost 7 bases and the V segment lost 5 bases, leaving 7 bases of the junction unmatched. Germline loops: CDR1 SGHTA, CDR2 FQGNSA. This CDR3 is CASSVDRGGNTIYF. CDR3 DNA: TGTGCCAGCAGCGTCGACAGGGGAGGTAACACCATATATTTT. Full variable domain (outside the CDR3, taken from reference TRBV7-2 and TRBJ1-3): GAGVSQSPSNKVTEKGKDVELRCDPISGHTALYWYRQSLGQGLEFLIYFQGNSAPDKSGLPSDRFSAERTGGSVSTLTIQRTQQEDSAVYLCASSVDRGGNTIYFGEGSWLTVV.

The V gene is TRBV27, the J gene TRBJ1-6; D perhaps matches TRBD1 (6 bases). This CDR3 is built from 13 residues. V lost 5 bases and J lost 11, with 13 bases in between. In germline, CDR1 is MNHEY, CDR2 SMNVEV (reference sequence). The CDR3 coding sequence is TGTGCCAGCAGTGTCTACAGGGCTGCACCCCTCCACTTT. Translation gives CASSVYRAAPLHF.

This chain connects TRBV7-3 to TRBJ2-2; no clear D gene. This CDR3 comprises 14 residues. Germline V gene lookup returns CDR1 SGHTA and CDR2 FQGTGA. Trimming took 0 bases from V and 4 from J, leaving 6 bases between them. CDR3 amino acids: CASSLTSRTGELFF. The DNA for the CDR3 is TGTGCCAGCAGCTTAACGAGTCGCACCGGGGAGCTGTTTTTT.